This is a list of T cell receptor beta chains from one sample in a study of blood T cell repertoires in COVID-19. The repertoire was sequenced with immunoSEQ multiplex PCR; TCRdb's copy has only in-frame clones and lacks some. The sample records roughly 140,000 clones, 76% being singletons. Sequencing was performed on peripheral blood. Receptors originate from a woman of 80 years or more with acute or convalescent COVID-19. Each CDR3 is given with its conserved first and last residue. The D gene is left open where the match is weak. Only part of the rows carry a size: once, few, many, or a class if the clone is expanded.

J gene	V gene	D gene	clone size	CDR3 DNA	CDR3 protein
TRBJ1-1	TRBV5-1	-	-	TGCGCCAGCAGGAGACAGATCAGGGACACTGAAGCTTTCTTT	CASRRQIRDTEAFF
TRBJ1-1	TRBV19	TRBD1	-	TGTGCCAGTCCCGGGACAGGATTTTCCAGCACTGAAGCTTTCTTT	CASPGTGFSSTEAFF
TRBJ1-4	TRBV18	-	once	TGTGCCAGCTCAGCAACCGGGAGGGATGAAAAACTGTTTTTT	CASSATGRDEKLFF
TRBJ2-3	TRBV7-2	TRBD2	-	TGTGCCAGCAGCCGTTCTCTCAACTTAGCGGGGGGGATCGCAGATACGCAGTATTTT	CASSRSLNLAGGIADTQYF
TRBJ2-1	TRBV4-1	TRBD2	-	TGCGCCAGCAGCCAAGATTTATGGCTAGCGGGAGATGATGAGCAGTTCTTC	CASSQDLWLAGDDEQFF
TRBJ1-2	TRBV29-1	-	-	TGCAGCGTTGATCAAACTAACTATGGCTACACCTTC	CSVDQTNYGYTF
TRBJ1-6	TRBV7-2	-	few	TGTGCCAGCAGCCCCGGCATTAACAGTAATTCACCCCTCCACTTT	CASSPGINSNSPLHF
TRBJ2-1	TRBV9	-	-	TGTGCCAGCAGCGTCGCAGGGTTGAACAATGAGCAGTTCTTC	CASSVAGLNNEQFF
TRBJ2-2	TRBV27	-	-	TGTGCCAGCAGTTTATCGGGGGGCACCGGGGAGCTGTTTTTT	CASSLSGGTGELFF
TRBJ2-7	TRBV5-1	TRBD1	-	TGCGCCAGCAGGTTGGGATGGGACAGCTCCTACGAGCAGTACTTC	CASRLGWDSSYEQYF
TRBJ2-2	TRBV5-1	TRBD1	-	TGCGCCAGCATCCGGGACAGGGGACCCGGGGAGCTGTTTTTT	CASIRDRGPGELFF
TRBJ2-3	TRBV12-5	-	-	TGTGCTAGTGGTTTGATGACAGGAGATACGCAGTATTTT	CASGLMTGDTQYF
TRBJ1-6	TRBV4-3	-	-	TGCGCCAGCAGCCCCCGAGGAGTTAGTAGCAATTCACCCCTCCACTTT	CASSPRGVSSNSPLHF
TRBJ2-5	TRBV3-1/TRBV3-2	-	-	TGTGCCAGCAGCCAACAGGGGGGCCGAAAGACCCAGTACTTC	CASSQQGGRKTQYF
TRBJ1-3	TRBV5-1	-	-	TGCGCCAGCAGCTTGGAGCTTTCCGGGTCTGGAAACACCATATATTTT	CASSLELSGSGNTIYF
TRBJ1-2	TRBV5-8	-	-	TGTGCCAGCAGGCTTCGGAGTCCGAACTATGGCTACACCTTC	CASRLRSPNYGYTF
TRBJ2-1	TRBV6-1	TRBD1	-	TGTGCCAGCAGTGAAGCCGCCGGGACAGGGAGGTACAATGAGCAGTTCTTC	CASSEAAGTGRYNEQFF
TRBJ1-4	TRBV5-1	-	-	TGCGCCAGCAGCTTGGGGCAGGGAAAATATGAAAAACTGTTTTTT	CASSLGQGKYEKLFF